The clone carrying this T cell receptor (beta chain) was seen only a few times. Its antigen is unidentified. This CDR3 region has 12 residues. V was pared by 7 bases and J by 6 bases, with 12 bases between. Germline V gene lookup returns CDR1 MNHNS and CDR2 SASEGT. The study ran its PCR with 60 Vbeta and 13 Jbeta primers. Libraries were prepared by immunoSEQ multiplex PCR; TCRdb keeps only in-frame clonotypes and omits some of them. The sample holds approximately 91,000 clones, under 75% seen once. The entry originates in a study of cytomegalovirus exposure and HLA in healthy donors. General study points: Excluded: some indistinguishable V segments such as TRBV6-2 and TRBV6-3. The authors confirmed in vitro that three CMV-associated chains were specific for CMV antigens. Solely CMV serostatus was available to characterize immune exposure.

The sample consisted of PBMCs. This sequence joins TRBV6-1 and TRBJ1-2; D not certain. This clonotype was obtained from a female donor in good health and CMV-seronegative. The CDR3 DNA reads TGTGCCAGCACCAGAACGCCAGATGGCTACACCTTC. This translates into CASTRTPDGYTF.